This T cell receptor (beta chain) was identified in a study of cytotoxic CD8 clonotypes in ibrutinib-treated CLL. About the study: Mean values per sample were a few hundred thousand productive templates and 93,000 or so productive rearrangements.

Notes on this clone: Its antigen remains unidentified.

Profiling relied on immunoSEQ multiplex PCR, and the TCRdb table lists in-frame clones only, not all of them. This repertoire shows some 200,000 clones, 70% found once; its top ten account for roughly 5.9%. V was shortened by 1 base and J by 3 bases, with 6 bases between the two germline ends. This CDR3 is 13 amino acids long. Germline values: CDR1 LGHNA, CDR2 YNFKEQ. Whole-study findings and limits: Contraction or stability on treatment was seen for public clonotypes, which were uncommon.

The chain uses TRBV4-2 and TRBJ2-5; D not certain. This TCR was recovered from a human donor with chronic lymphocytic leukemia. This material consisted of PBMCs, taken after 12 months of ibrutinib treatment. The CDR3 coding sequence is TGTGCCAGCAGCCAAGGACGTGAAGAGACCCAGTACTTC. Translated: CASSQGREETQYF.